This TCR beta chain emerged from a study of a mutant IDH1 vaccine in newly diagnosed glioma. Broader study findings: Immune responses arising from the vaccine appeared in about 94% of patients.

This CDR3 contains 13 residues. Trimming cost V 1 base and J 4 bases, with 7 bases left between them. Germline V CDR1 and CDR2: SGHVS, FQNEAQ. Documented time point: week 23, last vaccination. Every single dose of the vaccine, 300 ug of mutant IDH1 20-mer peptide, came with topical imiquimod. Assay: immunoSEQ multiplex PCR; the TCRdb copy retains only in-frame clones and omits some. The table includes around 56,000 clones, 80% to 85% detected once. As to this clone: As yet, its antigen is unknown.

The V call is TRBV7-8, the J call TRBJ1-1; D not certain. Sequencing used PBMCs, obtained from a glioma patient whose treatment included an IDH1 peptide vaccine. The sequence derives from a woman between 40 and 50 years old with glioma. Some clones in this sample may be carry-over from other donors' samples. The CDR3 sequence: CASSLGEGTEAFF. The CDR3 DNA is TGTGCCAGCAGCTTAGGTGAGGGCACTGAAGCTTTCTTT.